This passage covers 27 T cell receptor beta chains from one sample sequenced in a study of cytomegalovirus exposure and HLA in healthy donors. In the PCR, 60 Vbeta and 13 Jbeta primers were used. Sequenced by immunoSEQ multiplex PCR; TCRdb stores in-frame clones only, minus some. The sample carries 35,000 to 45,000 clones, 50% recorded once. The sample was PBMCs. Receptors originate from a human donor in good health.

The V gene is TRBV28, the J gene TRBJ1-5, with D unclear. Trimming cost V 3 bases and J 3 bases, with 12 bases left between them. The CDR3 consists of 15 residues. Germline-derived CDR1 and CDR2 are MDHEN and SYDVKM. In DNA, the CDR3 is TGTGCCAGCAGTTTGTCAGGCAGTTACAATCAGCCCCAGCATTTT. Encoded protein: CASSLSGSYNQPQHF.

This chain uses TRBV15 with TRBJ1-5; weak D call: TRBD1 (6 bases). CDR3 size: 16 residues. Trimming stripped 0 bases from V and 6 bases from J, with 15 bases between. Germline lookup yields CDR1 LNHNV and CDR2 YYDKDF (reference sequence). CDR3 in amino acids: CATSRDGGRDGQPQHF. CDR3 DNA sequence: TGTGCCACCAGCAGAGATGGGGGCAGGGACGGTCAGCCCCAGCATTTT.

V and J are TRBV4-1 and TRBJ1-1; TRBD1 matches at 9 bases. The length of the CDR3 is 16 residues. The V gene end was trimmed by 1 base and the J gene end by 4 bases; junction bases not matched to a gene: 7. CDR1 and CDR2 (germline): MGHRA, YSYEKL. CDR3: CASSQGDRVGGTEAFF. DNA for the CDR3: TGCGCCAGCAGCCAAGGGGACAGGGTGGGCGGCACTGAAGCTTTCTTT.

This chain connects TRBV4-2 to TRBJ1-3; 9 bases are shared with TRBD1. The germline V gene encodes CDR1 LGHNA and CDR2 YNFKEQ. This CDR3 is built from 17 residues. V lost 3 bases to trimming and J lost 3 bases; unmatched junction nucleotides: 9. CDR3 loop: CASSQGRTGAYGNTIYF. CDR3 in DNA: TGTGCCAGCAGCCAGGGGAGGACAGGGGCTTATGGAAACACCATATATTTT.

This clone was observed a few times. The chain links TRBV5-1 to TRBJ2-2, with D possibly TRBD2 on 6 matching bases. Per germline, CDR1 SGHRS and CDR2 YFSETQ. CDR3 size: 15 residues. V was shortened by 0 bases and J by 1 base, with 7 bases between the two germline ends. The DNA for the CDR3 is TGCGCCAGCAGCTTGGGGCGGGGGAACACCGGGGAGCTGTTTTTT. Translated, it gives CASSLGRGNTGELFF.

This clone was detected only a few times. This chain connects TRBV30 to TRBJ1-2; D is unresolved. Germline V lookup: CDR1 GTSNPN, CDR2 SVGIG (reference sequence). V was trimmed by 6 bases and J by 8 bases, leaving 13 bases between them. The CDR3 length is 11 residues. Here the CDR3 DNA reads TGTGCCTGTTCTGGATCGGGGGGCTACACCTTC. Protein product: CACSGSGGYTF.

The rearrangement links TRBV10-3 to TRBJ1-2, with 7 bases that match TRBD1. Trimming cost V 6 bases and J 3 bases; bases outside gene matches: 7. The V gene's germline CDR1 is ENHRY and CDR2 SYGVKD. The CDR3 has 14 residues. The CDR3 loop is CAISPGQRDYGYTF. For the CDR3, the DNA is TGTGCCATCAGCCCGGGACAGAGGGACTATGGCTACACCTTC.

J is TRBJ1-2 and V is TRBV28; D unresolved. Trimming removed 4 bases from V and 8 bases from J, with 8 bases in between. The V gene's germline CDR1 is MDHEN and CDR2 SYDVKM. CDR3 size: 11 residues. The CDR3 loop reads CASSSLGGYTF. CDR3 nucleotides: TGTGCCAGCAGTTCCCTCGGGGGCTACACCTTC.

CDR3 coding DNA: TGTGCCAGTAGTCCAGCACCGACAGGGATCGATGGCAATCAGCCCCAGCATTTT. As protein: CASSPAPTGIDGNQPQHF. This chain joins TRBV19 and TRBJ1-5; 7 nucleotides agree with TRBD1. Germline V gives CDR1 LNHDA, CDR2 SQIVND (reference sequence). After removal of 5 bases from V and 2 bases from J, the junction contained 15 bases not matched to a gene. This CDR3 spans 18 amino acids.

The chain is built from TRBV7-9 and TRBJ2-7; D possibly corresponds to TRBD2 (7 bases). Trimming pared 4 bases from V and 5 bases from J, leaving 15 bases between. CDR1 is SEHNR and CDR2 is FQNEAQ in the germline V gene (reference sequence). The length of the CDR3 is 14 residues. CDR3 nucleotide sequence: TGTGCCAGCAGCTGGGGGGGGCAGGGGAACGAGCAGTACTTC. Translated, it gives CASSWGGQGNEQYF.

The V gene is TRBV5-1, the J gene TRBJ1-1; D may be TRBD1 (5 bases). Germline V gene data show CDR1 as SGHRS and CDR2 as YFSETQ. The V gene lost 1 base and the J gene lost 0 bases, with 7 bases spanning the gap. This CDR3 is 14 amino acids long. This chain's CDR3 is CASSLTGMNTEAFF. The CDR3 bases are TGCGCCAGCAGCTTGACAGGCATGAACACTGAAGCTTTCTTT. The full variable domain, rest sourced from reference TRBV5-1 and TRBJ1-1, is KAGVTQTPRYLIKTRGQQVTLSCSPISGHRSVSWYQQTPGQGLQFLFEYFSETQRNKGNFPGRFSGRQFSNSRSEMNVSTLELGDSALYLCASSLTGMNTEAFFGQGTRLTVV.

This clone was detected once. The junction differs from germline at one of its ends, possibly a read error. The chain combines TRBV19 with TRBJ1-6; D unclear. Germline values: CDR1 LNHDA, CDR2 SQIVND (reference sequence). CDR3 length equals 13 residues. The CDR3 loop is CANSIGASSPLHF. In DNA, the CDR3 is TGTGCCAATAGTATCGGAGCCTCTTCACCCCTCCACTTT.

The chain joins TRBV29-1 to TRBJ1-4, with D possibly TRBD1 on 6 matching bases. Trimming removed 5 bases at V and 2 bases at J, with 9 bases between. The CDR3 is 13 residues long. CDR1 SQVTM and CDR2 ANQGSEA come from the germline V gene. DNA for the CDR3: TGCAGCGTTCGGACAGTGACTAATGAAAAACTGTTTTTT. Protein sequence: CSVRTVTNEKLFF.

This sequence joins TRBV28 and TRBJ1-6; D perhaps matches TRBD1 (5 bases). The CDR3 runs to 15 residues. In germline, CDR1 is MDHEN, CDR2 SYDVKM. V was cut by 5 bases and J by 8 bases, with 16 bases left in between. The CDR3 is CASSPPAGQYSPLHF. For the CDR3, the DNA is TGTGCCAGCAGTCCCCCTGCAGGGCAATATTCACCCCTCCACTTT.

The chain has TRBV7-6 and TRBJ2-3; D not resolved. The CDR3 extends over 18 amino acids. Germline CDR1 SGHVS, CDR2 FNYEAQ. V lost 0 bases and J 1 base, leaving 17 bases between the germline ends. CDR3 in amino acids: CASSLAVTGLPRTDTQYF. The CDR3 bases are TGTGCCAGCAGCTTAGCGGTGACGGGTCTCCCACGCACAGATACGCAGTATTTT.

V gene TRBV2 combines with J gene TRBJ1-3; D gene uncertain. The V gene lost 6 bases and the J gene lost 0 bases, with 12 bases spanning the gap. This CDR3 is 15 amino acids long. From germline, CDR1 is SNHLY and CDR2 FYNNEI. The CDR3, as DNA: TGTGCCAGCAGGAGGACGGGAGACTCTGGAAACACCATATATTTT. The encoded protein is CASRRTGDSGNTIYF.

This clone was detected a few times. The chain carries TRBV19 and TRBJ2-7; 8 bases line up with TRBD2. The J call is doubtful: the DNA matches TRBJ2-1 better. This CDR3 region has 16 residues. CDR1 and CDR2 from the germline V gene are LNHDA and SQIVND (reference sequence). The CDR3 loop is CASSADGRGAYNEQFF. CDR3 nucleotide sequence: TGTGCCAGTAGTGCTGATGGGCGGGGGGCCTACAATGAGCAGTTCTTC.

The chain carries TRBV19 and TRBJ2-4, with TRBD2 as a possible D gene (5 bases). This CDR3 has 13 amino acids. Germline V gives CDR1 LNHDA, CDR2 SQIVND (reference sequence). Trimming removed 7 bases at V and 4 bases at J, with 11 bases between. CDR3 sequence (DNA): TGTGCCAGTACCAGCGGATATAAAAACATTCAGTACTTC. Residues: CASTSGYKNIQYF.

The rearrangement joins TRBV4-3 to TRBJ2-5; 13 nucleotides agree with TRBD2. The CDR3 sequence is 19 residues long. Germline-derived CDR1 and CDR2 are LGHNA and YSLEER. Trimming at V came to 1 base and at J to 4 bases, leaving 12 bases not matched to a gene. For the CDR3, the DNA is TGCGCCAGCAGCCAAGGAAGACTAGCGGGAGGTGGGTTGGGAGAGACCCAGTACTTC. Encoded protein: CASSQGRLAGGGLGETQYF.

This chain links TRBV18 with TRBJ2-7, with TRBD2 matching over 13 bases. V was clipped by 3 bases and J by 5 bases; unmatched bases: 16. There are 19 residues in the CDR3. The germline CDR1 and CDR2 sequences are KGHSH and LQKENI. The CDR3 nucleotides are TGTGCCAGCTCACCCGGGACAGGGACTAGCGGGACAAGCCAGGACGAGCAGTACTTC. It translates to CASSPGTGTSGTSQDEQYF.

The chain links TRBV19 to TRBJ2-7, with 11 bases aligning to TRBD1. V lost 3 bases to trimming and J lost 4 bases; unmatched junction nucleotides: 8. Germline CDR1 is LNHDA and CDR2 is SQIVND (reference sequence). This CDR3 contains 16 residues. CDR3 nucleotides: TGTGCCAGTAGTATCGGTGGGACAGGGGGACTATACGAGCAGTACTTC. It specifies CASSIGGTGGLYEQYF.

The chain joins TRBV7-2 to TRBJ2-7; tentative D call: TRBD1 (7 bases). Germline CDR1 SGHTA, CDR2 FQGNSA. V shed 7 bases and J shed 5 bases, with 15 bases lying between them. The CDR3 sequence is 13 residues long. The CDR3, as DNA: TGTGCCAGCAATGTTATCAGGGGGGACGAGCAGTACTTC. Translating gives CASNVIRGDEQYF.

V usage is TRBV7-9 and J usage is TRBJ2-1, with 14 bases lining up with TRBD2. Germline V gene lookup returns CDR1 SEHNR and CDR2 FQNEAQ (reference sequence). The trim removed 5 bases at V and 12 bases at J, leaving 12 bases unmatched. CDR3 length: 16 amino acids. DNA for the CDR3: TGTGCCAGCAGCCCCCGGACTAGCGGGGGGTTACGATTGCAGTTCTTC. As protein: CASSPRTSGGLRLQFF.

This rearrangement joins TRBV7-2 to TRBJ2-7, with D possibly matching TRBD2 (6 bases). Germline CDR1 reads SGHTA; CDR2 reads FQGNSA. Deletions cut 2 bases from V and 10 bases from J, with 15 bases between. CDR3 length: 13 amino acids. CDR3 in amino acids: CASSLSGTPLQYF. CDR3 nucleotide sequence: TGTGCCAGCAGCTTAAGTGGGACTCCGCTACAGTACTTC.

This chain joins TRBV2 and TRBJ1-5; no reliable D call. V lost 7 bases and J 7 bases, leaving 14 bases between the germline ends. This CDR3 spans 13 amino acids. CDR1 and CDR2 (germline): SNHLY, FYNNEI. Here the CDR3 DNA reads TGTGCCAGCATGTCTGATAGTAGACAGCCCCAGCATTTT. Its translation is CASMSDSRQPQHF.

The V call is TRBV21-1, the J call TRBJ1-6; no DNA check was done on the table's D call, TRBD1. TRBV21-1 represents a pseudogene. CDR3 length: 14 residues. The CDR3 DNA follows: TGTGCCAGCAGCACGGGACACTCCAATTCACCCCTCCACTTT. Encoded protein: CASSTGHSNSPLHF.

V and J are TRBV28 and TRBJ1-3; 8 bases fit TRBD1. CDR1 and CDR2 (germline): MDHEN, SYDVKM. The CDR3 runs 15 residues. Trimming removed 7 bases from V and 5 bases from J; junction bases left unmatched: 10. CDR3 sequence: CASTPHQGARNTIYF. Written as DNA, the CDR3 is TGTGCCAGCACCCCTCACCAGGGGGCTCGAAACACCATATATTTT.